This T cell receptor (beta chain) originates from a study of blood T cell repertoires in COVID-19. On the study more broadly: Acute and convalescent COVID-19 samples came from the United States, Italy and Spain. Sample material is recorded as cDNA or gDNA derived from T cells, B-cell-depleted T cells, or PBMCs.

Germline V lookup: CDR1 MNHEY, CDR2 SVGAGI. The CDR3 contains 14 residues. J lost 4 bases, V lost 6 bases, and 6 bases had no gene match. The Seattle patients, enrolled during active infection, were followed longitudinally. Clones were sequenced by immunoSEQ multiplex PCR, and TCRdb holds only the in-frame ones, with some missing. The sample has a few hundred thousand clones; over 75% are singletons. The TCR comes from a woman aged 70-85 years with COVID-19, enrolled during active disease. The V and J genes are TRBV6-5 and TRBJ1-1; the match to TRBD1 covers 9 bases. Material: peripheral blood. Here the CDR3 DNA reads TGTGCCAGCAGCGGACAGGGGCTGGGCACTGAAGCTTTCTTT. This sequence encodes CASSGQGLGTEAFF.